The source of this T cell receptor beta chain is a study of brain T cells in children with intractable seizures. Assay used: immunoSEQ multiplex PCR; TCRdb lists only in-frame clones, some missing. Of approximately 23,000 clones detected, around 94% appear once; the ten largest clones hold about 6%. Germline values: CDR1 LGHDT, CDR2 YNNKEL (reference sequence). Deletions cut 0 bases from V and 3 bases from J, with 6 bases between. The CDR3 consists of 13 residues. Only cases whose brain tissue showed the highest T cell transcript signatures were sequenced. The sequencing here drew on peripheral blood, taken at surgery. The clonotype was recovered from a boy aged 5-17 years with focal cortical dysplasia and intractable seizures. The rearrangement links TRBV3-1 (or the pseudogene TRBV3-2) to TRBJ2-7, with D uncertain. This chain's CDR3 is CASSQELGYEQYV. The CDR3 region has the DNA TGTGCCAGCAGCCAAGAACTTGGCTACGAGCAGTACGTC.